These 24 T cell receptor beta chains were all obtained from the same sample, sequenced in a study of T cells after yellow fever vaccination (dated by TCRdb to the late 2010s). Libraries came from 5' RACE. TCRdb shows the sequencer as Illumina HiSeq 2500. TCRdb trimmed public reads at Q25 via fastp, called clones via MiXCR and kept in-frame beta chains. All rows with the same CDR3 protein become a single entry with the most common DNA and genes. The sample table lists just under 30,000 distinct CDR3 sequences, about 5% of them with a count of one. The ten largest account for 35% to 45% of the sample. The treatment or condition label for this specimen denotes: live attenuated yellow fever vaccine strain. This material consisted of CD8+ T cells sorted from PBMCs, taken 10 days after the yellow fever booster vaccination. These receptors originate from a man aged 25 to 45 who received the YFV17D yellow fever vaccine.

This clonotype occurred many times. The gene calls are TRBV12-3 or TRBV12-4 and TRBJ2-1; the match to TRBD2 covers 10 bases. CDR3 length equals 15 residues. V dropped 11 bases and J dropped 2; count of bases not matched to a gene: 9. Here the CDR3 reads CALKREGTAYNEQFF. In DNA, the CDR3 is TGTGCCCTTAAGCGGGAGGGGACTGCCTACAATGAGCAGTTCTTC.

By its share, this clonotype is medium-sized. The chain recombines TRBV12-3 or TRBV12-4 with TRBJ2-1, with D tentatively TRBD2 (5 bases). Deletions cut 5 bases from V and 8 bases from J, with 28 bases between. This CDR3 is built from 18 residues. DNA of the CDR3: TGTGCCAGCAGTCCTCCTCAGGCTAGTTCGCACCCGGACTATGAGCAGTTCTTC. This encodes CASSPPQASSHPDYEQFF.

This clonotype was observed many times. The J gene is TRBJ2-7, the V gene TRBV27; a weak D match, TRBD2 (6 bases). CDR1 and CDR2 (germline): MNHEY, SMNVEV (reference sequence). The CDR3 loop spans 15 amino acids. V dropped 1 base and J dropped 3 bases, with 13 bases sitting between them. The CDR3 DNA reads TGTGCCAGCAGTTTATTTAGTCCGGACTACTACGAGCAGTACTTC. Protein product: CASSLFSPDYYEQYF.

This clonotype has a count of ten or more. The chain couples TRBV18 to TRBJ2-1, with D possibly being TRBD1 or TRBD2 (5 bases each). Germline CDR1 is KGHSH and CDR2 is LQKENI. The CDR3 contains 15 residues. Trimming cost V 6 bases and J 3 bases, with 15 bases left between them. The CDR3 here is CASSGLDKNYNEQFF. DNA for the CDR3: TGTGCCAGCTCCGGACTGGACAAAAACTACAATGAGCAGTTCTTC. The full variable domain, completed using reference TRBV18 and TRBJ2-1, is NAGVMQNPRHLVRRRGQEARLRCSPMKGHSHVYWYRQLPEEGLKFMVYLQKENIIDESGMPKERFSAEFPKEGPSILRIQQVVRGDSAAYFCASSGLDKNYNEQFFGPGTRLTVL.

This clonotype has a count of ten or more. The V call is TRBV12-3 or TRBV12-4, the J call TRBJ2-1; D is undetermined. V lost 10 bases and J lost 9, with 16 bases in between. The CDR3 covers 12 residues. The CDR3 is CAIQTAVGEQFF. In nucleotides, the CDR3 is TGTGCCATTCAAACAGCCGTCGGTGAGCAGTTCTTC.

This clonotype was detected many times. The CDR3 DNA follows: TGTGCCAGCAGTTTCATCATGGAAGGGAACAATGGGGGGGAAATTTCACCCCTCCACTTT. Encoded protein: CASSFIMEGNNGGEISPLHF. The chain combines TRBV12-3 or TRBV12-4 with TRBJ1-6, with a weak D call TRBD1 (5 bases). With 3 bases removed from V and 9 bases from J, the gap between germline ends came to 30 bases. The CDR3 is 20 amino acids.

This chain uses TRBV15 with TRBJ1-4; TRBD1 matches at 7 bases. Germline lookup yields CDR1 LNHNV and CDR2 YYDKDF (reference sequence). The V segment lost 8 bases and the J segment 4 bases; nucleotides outside the gene matches: 10. The CDR3 totals 15 residues. The DNA for the CDR3 is TGTGCCACCGCGATGCTGGGACAGATTAATGAAAAACTGTTTTTT. It codes for CATAMLGQINEKLFF.

This clonotype was counted between two and nine times. The chain is built from TRBV28 and TRBJ2-1, with D perhaps matching TRBD1 or TRBD2 (5 bases each). Germline V CDR1 and CDR2: MDHEN, SYDVKM. Trimming pared 6 bases from V and 8 bases from J, leaving 14 bases between. The CDR3 runs to 13 residues. The CDR3 DNA follows: TGTGCCAGCAGCCGGGACCCCAAAGATGAGCAGTTCTTC. As protein: CASSRDPKDEQFF.

This clonotype was counted at least ten times. The genes are TRBV7-6 and TRBJ2-7, with a weak D call TRBD1 (5 bases). Trimming left V 2 bases short and J 5 bases short, with 10 bases between. CDR3 length: 13 residues. CDR1 is SGHVS and CDR2 is FNYEAQ in the germline V gene. The CDR3 spells CASSLWQGDEQYF. CDR3 nucleotides: TGTGCCAGCAGCTTATGGCAAGGGGACGAGCAGTACTTC.

This clonotype has ten or more counts. The chain combines TRBV7-9 with TRBJ2-1, with 10 bases lining up with TRBD1. The CDR3 extends over 17 amino acids. Germline CDR1 is SEHNR and CDR2 is FQNEAQ (reference sequence). Losses at the gene ends were 5 bases for V and 5 bases for J; bases not matched to a gene: 12. The CDR3 DNA reads as TGTGCCAGCAGCCTCCTACCGGGACAGGGGCCCAACAATGAGCAGTTCTTC. Its translation: CASSLLPGQGPNNEQFF.

Only a few counts were recorded for this clonotype. The chain employs TRBV12-3 or TRBV12-4 and TRBJ2-3, with 7 bases identical to TRBD2. The CDR3 is 15 residues long. Germline trimming cut 6 bases from V and 3 bases from J; bases unmatched to any gene: 9. The CDR3 spells CASREPGLLTDTQYF. The CDR3 DNA sequence: TGTGCCAGCAGAGAGCCGGGACTATTAACAGATACGCAGTATTTT.

This clonotype was recorded at least ten times. The V call is TRBV12-3 or TRBV12-4, the J call TRBJ2-4; tentative D call: TRBD2 (5 bases). This CDR3 has 14 residues. V lost 6 bases to trimming and J lost 1 base, with 10 bases between them. CDR3 sequence reads: CASRGTGAKNIQYF. Here the CDR3 DNA reads TGTGCCAGCAGAGGCACGGGGGCCAAAAACATTCAGTACTTC.

This clonotype showed up many times. The rearrangement links TRBV5-1 to TRBJ2-4; 9 bases align to TRBD2. Germline V gives CDR1 SGHRS, CDR2 YFSETQ. The CDR3 consists of 14 residues. Germline trimming cut 6 bases from V and 8 bases from J; bases unmatched to any gene: 9. CDR3: CASKGSGRRDIQYF. The DNA of the CDR3 is TGCGCCAGCAAGGGTAGCGGGAGACGGGACATTCAGTACTTC.

Ten or more counts support this clonotype. The rearrangement joins TRBV7-8 to TRBJ1-2; D unresolved. The CDR3 has 13 amino acids. The germline V gene has CDR1 SGHVS and CDR2 FQNEAQ. V was pared by 3 bases and J by 2 bases, with 7 bases between. This CDR3 reads CASSLGLNYGYTF. CDR3 sequence (DNA): TGTGCCAGCAGCTTGGGCCTGAACTATGGCTACACCTTC.

This clonotype has at least ten counts. V and J are TRBV29-1 and TRBJ1-2; 8 positions match TRBD1. V dropped 0 bases and J dropped 6; count of bases not matched to a gene: 3. Germline lookup yields CDR1 SQVTM and CDR2 ANQGSEA. The CDR3 extends over 13 amino acids. CDR3 sequence: CSVEDQDRDGYTF. As DNA, the CDR3 is TGCAGCGTTGAAGATCAGGACAGGGATGGCTACACCTTC.

The V call is TRBV7-8, the J call TRBJ2-2, with D possibly TRBD2 on 7 matching bases. The length of the CDR3 is 14 residues. V was trimmed by 5 bases and J by 6 bases, leaving 13 bases between them. In germline, CDR1 is SGHVS, CDR2 FQNEAQ. For the CDR3, the DNA is TGTGCCAGCAGCCGTGCGGGGGCGGCCGGGGAGCTGTTTTTT. It yields the protein CASSRAGAAGELFF.

This clonotype occurred many times. The J gene is TRBJ2-7, the V gene TRBV3-1, with D possibly matching TRBD1 (6 bases). Between the trimmed V and J ends, which lost 0 bases and 6 bases, there was a span of 18 bases. There are 16 residues in the CDR3. The V gene's germline CDR1 is LGHDT and CDR2 YNNKEL (reference sequence). CDR3: CASSQELRTLGGEQYF. The CDR3 region has the DNA TGTGCCAGCAGCCAAGAACTGAGGACCCTAGGGGGCGAGCAGTACTTC.

Comment on this clonotype: The junction departs from the called germline gene at one end, perhaps through a read error. The chain combines TRBV5-4 with TRBJ2-7; D perhaps matches TRBD2 (6 bases). Germline V gene data show CDR1 as SGHNT and CDR2 as YYREEE (reference sequence). The CDR3 length is 13 residues. CDR3 residues: CATTGSGSHEKYF. Written as DNA, the CDR3 is TGTGCCACCACCGGTTCCGGGAGCCACGAGAAGTACTTC.

This clonotype showed up many times. The V and J genes are TRBV11-2 and TRBJ2-1; possible D gene TRBD1, 5 bases. Germline V gives CDR1 SGHAT, CDR2 FQNNGV. Trimming stripped 0 bases from V and 3 bases from J, with 12 bases between. The CDR3 has 16 residues. CDR3: CASSLEGRVYYNEQFF. The CDR3 nucleotides are TGTGCCAGCAGCTTAGAGGGCAGGGTATACTACAATGAGCAGTTCTTC.

This clonotype was counted many times. The rearrangement links TRBV5-6 to TRBJ2-1, with TRBD2 matching 15 bases. Germline V gives CDR1 SGHDT, CDR2 YYEEEE. J was trimmed by 10 bases and V by 3 bases; bases with no gene match: 5. The CDR3 is made up of 15 amino acids. CDR3 DNA sequence: TGTGCCAGCAGCTCGGGACTAGCGGGAGGAAGAGAGCAGTTCTTC. Amino acids: CASSSGLAGGREQFF.

This clonotype was found many times. The chain links TRBV28 to TRBJ2-3; D unresolved. Trimming removed 2 bases from V and 2 bases from J, with 8 bases in between. The CDR3 has 14 residues. CDR1 is MDHEN and CDR2 is SYDVKM in the germline V gene. CDR3: CASSLREITDTQYF. In nucleotides, the CDR3 is TGTGCCAGCAGTTTAAGAGAGATCACAGATACGCAGTATTTT. The variable domain in full, with the rest retrieved from reference TRBV28 and TRBJ2-3, is DVKVTQSSRYLVKRTGEKVFLECVQDMDHENMFWYRQDPGLGLRLIYFSYDVKMKEKGDIPEGYSVSREKKERFSLILESASTNQTSMYLCASSLREITDTQYFGPGTRLTVL.

The sample holds many counts of this clonotype. The J gene is TRBJ1-5, the V gene TRBV5-6; D might be TRBD1 (5 bases). CDR3 length: 15 residues. The V and J ends lost 0 bases and 3 bases respectively, with 10 bases between them. CDR1 is SGHDT and CDR2 is YYEEEE in the germline V gene. CDR3 loop: CASSLAGGFNQPQHF. CDR3 in DNA: TGTGCCAGCAGCTTGGCCGGGGGTTTCAATCAGCCCCAGCATTTT.

This clonotype showed up many times. The chain recombines TRBV9 with TRBJ1-1, with TRBD1 matching 9 bases. Germline lookup yields CDR1 SGDLS and CDR2 YYNGEE. The junction had 8 bases not matched to a gene; V was cut back by 6 bases and J by 8 bases. The CDR3 extends over 13 amino acids. CDR3 region: CASTRQGVGEAFF. The CDR3, as DNA: TGTGCCAGCACCAGACAGGGGGTGGGCGAAGCTTTCTTT.

There are many counts of this clonotype. The limits of the CDR3 on the DNA are not certain, so only TCRdb's listed CDR3 is given. The chain combines TRBV18 with TRBJ2-1; the D call of TRBD1 is as the table states it, not checked on the DNA. Germline V gene data show CDR1 as KGHSH and CDR2 as LQKENI. The CDR3 has 12 residues if both end residues are counted. This CDR3 is CASSPSGPAQFF.